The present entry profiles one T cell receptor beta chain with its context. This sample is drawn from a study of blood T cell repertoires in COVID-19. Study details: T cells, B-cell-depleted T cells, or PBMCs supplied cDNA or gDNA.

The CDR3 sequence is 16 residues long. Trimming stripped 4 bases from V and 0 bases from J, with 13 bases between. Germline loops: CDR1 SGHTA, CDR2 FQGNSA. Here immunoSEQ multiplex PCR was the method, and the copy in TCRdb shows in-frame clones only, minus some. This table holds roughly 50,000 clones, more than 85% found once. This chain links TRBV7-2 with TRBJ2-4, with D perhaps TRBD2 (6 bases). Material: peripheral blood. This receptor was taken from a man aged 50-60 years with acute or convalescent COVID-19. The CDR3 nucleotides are TGTGCCAGCAGCTCGGGACTCTTTGAAGCCAAAAACATTCAGTACTTC. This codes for CASSSGLFEAKNIQYF.